This T cell receptor (beta chain) was identified in a study of T cells after yellow fever vaccination. Germline values: CDR1 ENHRY, CDR2 SYGVKD. The CDR3 runs 14 residues. Trimming shortened V by 0 bases and J by 10 bases, and 10 bases separated the two germline ends. In this sample, this clonotype turned up many times. One entry per CDR3 protein, called by TCRdb with MiXCR from the 5' RACE reads. The table records about 630,000 distinct CDR3 sequences, approximately 13% of them present only once. This rearrangement joins TRBV10-3 to TRBJ1-6; unclear D gene. This TCR was recovered from a young man who received the YFV17D yellow fever vaccine. Sequenced material: PBMCs, taken on the day of the yellow fever booster vaccination. CDR3 DNA: TGTGCCATCAGTGAGTCGAATGCTGAATCACCCCTCCACTTT. Its protein is CAISESNAESPLHF.